This TCR beta chain originates from a study of chemoradiotherapy in HPV16-positive cancers. The CDR3 runs 16 residues. V trimming: 1 base; J trimming: 9 bases; junction bases outside the gene matches: 14. CDR1 is MNHNS and CDR2 is SASEGT in the germline V gene. The assay was immunoSEQ multiplex PCR, and TCRdb's table has in-frame clones only and misses some. The data contain approximately 3,000 clones, approximately 80% of them seen just once; the ten biggest clones take up 10% to 14%. Sequenced here: blood, sampled from a patient who underwent chemoradiotherapy. V is TRBV6-1 and J is TRBJ2-5, with 7 bases aligning to TRBD2. The receptor comes from a human donor with HPV-associated anogenital cancer. The CDR3 region is CASSEGVGSQGGAQYF. As DNA, the CDR3 is TGTGCCAGCAGTGAAGGAGTTGGCAGCCAGGGAGGGGCCCAGTACTTC.